What follows are 18 T cell receptor beta chains derived from one specimen sequenced in a study of T cells after posttransplantation cyclophosphamide. Treatment was busulfan-fludarabine conditioning, a marrow graft, and cyclophosphamide on days +3 and +4. The table came from immunoSEQ multiplex PCR; TCRdb's copy has only in-frame clones and leaves some out. The sample includes some 12,000 clones, roughly 80% of them seen just once. The source material was PBMCs, sampled after allogeneic stem cell transplant with posttransplant cyclophosphamide. These receptors originate from a female patient in her forties or fifties who received an allogeneic stem cell transplant from a related donor, was CMV-positive, and had no GVHD. Some of the T cells might come from the graft donor.

V gene TRBV19 combines with J gene TRBJ1-1; the D is unclear. The V and J ends lost 7 bases and 3 bases respectively, with 24 bases between them. The CDR3 has 17 residues. Germline CDR1 LNHDA, CDR2 SQIVND (reference sequence). CDR3: CASTPYLGVQAYTEAFF. The CDR3 coding sequence is TGTGCCAGTACCCCCTACCTCGGGGTCCAAGCATACACTGAAGCTTTCTTT.

V gene TRBV6-1 combines with J gene TRBJ1-4, with 9 bases matching TRBD1. Germline V gene lookup returns CDR1 MNHNS and CDR2 SASEGT. The CDR3 contains 13 residues. The V segment lost 6 bases and the J segment 8 bases; nucleotides outside the gene matches: 4. The chain's CDR3 is CASSRDRDEKLFF. CDR3 in DNA: TGTGCCAGCAGCCGGGACAGGGACGAAAAACTGTTTTTT.

This clone has more than one count but fewer than ten. This chain connects TRBV7-3 to TRBJ1-1, with D uncertain. Germline V gives CDR1 SGHTA, CDR2 FQGTGA. This CDR3 spans 13 amino acids. Between the trimmed V and J ends, which lost 0 bases and 5 bases, there was a span of 7 bases. CDR3 coding DNA: TGTGCCAGCAGCTTAACCGCGGGTACTGAAGCTTTCTTT. Protein: CASSLTAGTEAFF. The full variable domain, completed using reference TRBV7-3 and TRBJ1-1, is GAGVSQTPSNKVTEKGKYVELRCDPISGHTALYWYRQSLGQGPEFLIYFQGTGAADDSGLPNDRFFAVRPEGSVSTLKIQRTERGDSAVYLCASSLTAGTEAFFGQGTRLTVV.

V is TRBV9 and J is TRBJ1-2, with TRBD1 matching over 8 bases. The CDR3 is made up of 14 amino acids. The germline CDR1 and CDR2 sequences are SGDLS and YYNGEE. Trimming took 2 bases from V and 1 from J; bases not matched to a gene: 1. The DNA for the CDR3 is TGTGCCAGCAGCGTCGGACAGGGTAACTATGGCTACACCTTC. Residues: CASSVGQGNYGYTF.

The CDR3 reads CASTSPFRASPEGYTF. CDR3 in DNA: TGTGCCAGTACCTCTCCTTTCAGGGCCAGTCCTGAGGGCTACACCTTC. V gene TRBV19 combines with J gene TRBJ1-2; TRBD1 might be the D (5 bases). The germline gives CDR1 LNHDA, CDR2 SQIVND (reference sequence). The CDR3 contains 16 residues. Trimming took 7 bases from V and 8 from J, leaving 26 bases between them.

The chain uses TRBV7-2 and TRBJ2-7, with 14 positions matching TRBD2. V was clipped by 4 bases and J by 6 bases; unmatched bases: 8. The germline CDR1 and CDR2 sequences are SGHTA and FQGNSA. CDR3 size: 16 residues. The CDR3 loop is CASSWTSGGRMGEQYF. In DNA form, the CDR3 reads TGTGCCAGCAGCTGGACTAGCGGGGGGCGAATGGGCGAGCAGTACTTC.

The V gene is TRBV6-6, the J gene TRBJ1-1, with 7 bases aligning to TRBD1. Germline assignment: CDR1 MNHNY and CDR2 SVGAGI (reference sequence). The V gene end was trimmed by 5 bases and the J gene end by 1 base; junction bases not matched to a gene: 7. CDR3 length equals 15 residues. The CDR3, as DNA: TGTGCCAGCAGTGACCCCCACAGGGGGAACACTGAAGCTTTCTTT. This gives the protein CASSDPHRGNTEAFF.

This clone is medium-sized in the sample. The CDR3 region is CASSFSGVDEQFF. The CDR3 nucleotides read TGTGCCAGCAGCTTTAGCGGGGTAGATGAGCAGTTCTTC. The V and J genes are TRBV7-9 and TRBJ2-1, with TRBD2 matching 8 bases. Germline assignment: CDR1 SEHNR and CDR2 FQNEAQ (reference sequence). V trimming: 3 bases; J trimming: 8 bases; junction bases outside the gene matches: 3. The CDR3 runs to 13 residues. Full variable domain (missing parts from reference TRBV7-9 and TRBJ2-1): DTGVSQNPRHKITKRGQNVTFRCDPISEHNRLYWYRQTLGQGPEFLTYFQNEAQLEKSRLLSDRFSAERPKGSFSTLEIQRTEQGDSAMYLCASSFSGVDEQFFGPGTRLTVL.

The chain combines TRBV7-2 with TRBJ2-1; TRBD1 might be the D (7 bases). V gave up 4 bases and J gave up 4 bases, with 17 bases separating them. Germline V gene sequence: CDR1 SGHTA, CDR2 FQGNSA. CDR3 size: 16 residues. The CDR3 DNA reads TGTGCCAGCAGCTCCTTCCCCAGGGGGAGGTACAATGAGCAGTTCTTC. Protein sequence: CASSSFPRGRYNEQFF.

Regarding this clone: The junction departs from the called germline gene at one end, perhaps through a read error. V and J are TRBV7-3 and TRBJ1-6; possible D gene TRBD1, 5 bases. This CDR3 spans 15 amino acids. Germline loops: CDR1 SGHTA, CDR2 FQGTGA. CDR3 protein: CASSLGQGYSSPLHF. CDR3 DNA: TGTGCCAGCAGCCTGGGCCAGGGTTATAGTTCACCCCTCCACTTT.

The chain carries TRBV28 and TRBJ2-7, with D possibly matching TRBD1 (6 bases). This CDR3 has 15 residues. CDR1 MDHEN and CDR2 SYDVKM come from the germline V gene. Trimming shortened V by 4 bases and J by 2 bases, and 15 bases separated the two germline ends. The CDR3 loop is CASSSPPTGTYEQYF. CDR3 in DNA: TGTGCCAGCAGTTCGCCTCCGACAGGCACCTACGAGCAGTACTTC.

The rearrangement joins TRBV11-3 to TRBJ2-5; D is perhaps TRBD2 (7 bases). The germline CDR1 and CDR2 sequences are SGHNT and YENEEA. This CDR3 spans 13 amino acids. V was pared by 5 bases and J by 5 bases, with 12 bases between. The CDR3 reads CASSLGGLETQYF. The CDR3 nucleotides read TGTGCCAGCAGCCTCGGGGGGCTTGAGACCCAGTACTTC.

This clone was seen a single time. V is TRBV4-1 and J is TRBJ1-4, with 7 bases fitting TRBD1. The germline V gene has CDR1 MGHRA and CDR2 YSYEKL. The V and J ends lost 3 bases and 6 bases, in that order; junction bases with no gene match: 4. The CDR3 contains 14 residues. CDR3 bases: TGCGCCAGCAGCCACGTGCAGGGGGATGAAAAACTGTTTTTT. The encoded protein is CASSHVQGDEKLFF.

Points on this clone: Other DNA sequences from this sample encode an identical CDR3 as well. The chain couples TRBV4-2 to TRBJ2-5; TRBD2 agrees at 8 bases. The CDR3 has 14 amino acids. Trimming removed 3 bases from V and 5 bases from J; junction bases left unmatched: 5. Germline values: CDR1 LGHNA, CDR2 YNFKEQ. CDR3 DNA: TGTGCCAGCAGCCAGGGGACTAGGGGGGAGACCCAGTACTTC. It translates to CASSQGTRGETQYF.

V usage is TRBV5-4 and J usage is TRBJ1-5; 7 nucleotides align to TRBD1. Trimming removed 3 bases from V and 2 bases from J; junction bases left unmatched: 2. The CDR3 extends over 14 amino acids. The germline V gene has CDR1 SGHNT and CDR2 YYREEE (reference sequence). CDR3 sequence: CASSSQGGNQPQHF. The CDR3 nucleotides are TGTGCCAGCAGCTCCCAGGGGGGCAATCAGCCCCAGCATTTT.

The CDR3 region has the DNA TGTGCCACCAGCAGAGATAACTATGATGCTTTCTTT. Amino acid sequence: CATSRDNYDAFF. The V gene is TRBV15, the J gene TRBJ1-1; D unclear. CDR1 and CDR2 from the germline V gene are LNHNV and YYDKDF (reference sequence). V was cut by 0 bases and J by 11 bases, with 10 bases left in between. The CDR3 consists of 12 residues. The full variable domain, in which reference TRBV15 and TRBJ1-1 provide the parts outside the CDR3, is DAMVIQNPRYQVTQFGKPVTLSCSQTLNHNVMYWYQQKSSQAPKLLFHYYDKDFNNEADTPDNFQSRRPNTSFCFLDIRSPGLGDTAMYLCATSRDNYDAFFGQGTRLTVV.

CDR3 residues: CASSPAGGRSYEQYF. The CDR3 DNA follows: TGTGCCAGCTCACCAGCGGGGGGGCGGTCCTACGAGCAGTACTTC. This chain links TRBV18 with TRBJ2-7; 9 bases fit TRBD2. The germline V gene has CDR1 KGHSH and CDR2 LQKENI. V was clipped by 2 bases and J by 1 base; unmatched bases: 3. The CDR3 contains 15 residues.

The chain is built from TRBV19 and TRBJ1-1, with D unresolved. CDR1 is LNHDA, CDR2 SQIVND, per germline (reference sequence). CDR3 length: 14 amino acids. V was trimmed by 3 bases and J by 1 base, leaving 9 bases between them. CDR3 sequence (DNA): TGTGCCAGTAGTATCTGGGGAGGGAACACTGAAGCTTTCTTT. It codes for CASSIWGGNTEAFF.